Listed here is a single TCR beta chain. This sample was included in a study of blood T cell repertoires in COVID-19. Using immunoSEQ multiplex PCR, the repertoire was profiled, and TCRdb retains in-frame clones only, with some absent. The table lists 65,000 to 85,000 clones, around nine tenths of them singletons, with less than 7.5% in the top ten. The sequenced material came from peripheral blood. The receptor's source is an elderly man with COVID-19, enrolled during active disease.

CDR3 loop: CASSATGLAVYEQYF. CDR3 DNA: TGTGCCAGCAGCGCTACGGGACTAGCGGTCTACGAGCAGTACTTC. The chain has TRBV5-5 and TRBJ2-7; 11 nucleotides line up with TRBD2. This CDR3 is built from 15 residues. Trimming cost V 4 bases and J 3 bases; bases outside gene matches: 6. Germline V CDR1 and CDR2: SGHKS, YYEKEE (reference sequence).